The 10 T cell receptor beta chains in this list originate from one sample, sequenced in a study of T cells in Graves' hyperthyroidism and ophthalmopathy. Amplification of TCR beta CDR3 regions used RNA as the template. A first-round RT-PCR of the TCR CDR3 used the HTBI primer set. TCRdb called the multiplex PCR reads again in MiXCR, with one record for every CDR3 protein. Counted here are around 660,000 distinct CDR3 sequences, approximately 42% occurring once; the ten biggest clones make up under 8%. Sequenced material: peripheral blood or thyroid tissue (not recorded which). Receptors originate from an adult man with Graves' disease, either hyperthyroidism or ophthalmopathy (not recorded which).

Many counts were recorded for this clonotype. The chain couples TRBV10-3 to TRBJ2-6; D unresolved. CDR3 length equals 14 residues. Trimming took off 4 bases at V and 1 base at J, with 5 bases between the two ends. The germline CDR1 and CDR2 sequences are ENHRY and SYGVKD. For the CDR3, the DNA is TGTGCCATCAGTGTCCAGTCTGGGGCCAACGTCCTGACTTTC. Protein product: CAISVQSGANVLTF.

The J gene is TRBJ1-5, the V gene TRBV2; D gene uncertain. Germline V gene sequence: CDR1 SNHLY, CDR2 FYNNEI. The length of the CDR3 is 16 residues. The ends were cut back, 1 base at V and 0 bases at J, with 10 bases in the middle. This CDR3 reads CASSEGPANSNQPQHF. CDR3 sequence (DNA): TGTGCCAGCAGTGAAGGACCAGCTAATAGCAATCAGCCCCAGCATTTT.

The rearrangement joins TRBV7-9 to TRBJ1-3; D remains unclear. Trimming cost V 5 bases and J 4 bases, with 15 bases left between them. Germline CDR1 is SEHNR and CDR2 is FQNEAQ (reference sequence). The CDR3 is 15 residues long. The CDR3 nucleotides read TGTGCCAGCAGCCAAGATCGAGGCAGAGGAAACACCATATATTTT. This codes for CASSQDRGRGNTIYF.

This clonotype came up a few times. The CDR3 protein is CASSPTGLNQPQHF. As DNA, the CDR3 is TGTGCCAGCAGCCCGACAGGCCTCAATCAGCCCCAGCATTTT. The J gene is TRBJ1-5, the V gene TRBV7-9, with a tentative D call TRBD1 (6 bases). Germline V gene sequence: CDR1 SEHNR, CDR2 FQNEAQ (reference sequence). This CDR3 has 14 amino acids. V was cut by 5 bases and J by 3 bases, with 11 bases left in between.

The chain recombines TRBV20-1 with TRBJ1-5; tentative D call: TRBD1 (5 bases). The CDR3 has 14 amino acids. Germline V lookup: CDR1 DFQATT, CDR2 SNEGSKA (reference sequence). V was trimmed by 0 bases and J by 6 bases, leaving 12 bases between them. As DNA, the CDR3 is TGCAGTGCTAGAGATGGGGCTACGGGTCAGCCCCAGCATTTT. Translation gives CSARDGATGQPQHF.

This chain links TRBV7-3 with TRBJ1-1, with 11 bases matching TRBD1. CDR1 is SGHTA and CDR2 is FQGTGA in the germline V gene. The CDR3 is 17 amino acids. With V trimmed by 2 bases and J by 1 base, 6 bases remained unmatched. The chain's CDR3 is CASSLDGQGASNTEAFF. CDR3 DNA sequence: TGTGCCAGCAGCTTAGACGGACAGGGGGCATCGAACACTGAAGCTTTCTTT. Combining the CDR3 with reference TRBV7-3 and TRBJ1-1 gives the whole variable domain GAGVSQTPSNKVTEKGKYVELRCDPISGHTALYWYRQSLGQGPEFLIYFQGTGAADDSGLPNDRFFAVRPEGSVSTLKIQRTERGDSAVYLCASSLDGQGASNTEAFFGQGTRLTVV.

The genes are TRBV12-3 or TRBV12-4 and TRBJ1-3; possibly TRBD1 for D (6 bases). The CDR3 sequence is 15 residues long. V dropped 7 bases and J dropped 1 base, with 14 bases sitting between them. Here the CDR3 DNA reads TGTGCCAGCAATCCTACAGGGAGTTCTGGAAACACCATATATTTT. Residues: CASNPTGSSGNTIYF.

Concerning this clonotype itself: Its ends do not fully match the called genes, so a read error is possible. This chain joins TRBV7-2 and TRBJ1-5; 7 nucleotides match TRBD1. From germline, CDR1 is SGHTA and CDR2 FQGNSA. CDR3 size: 15 residues. This chain's CDR3 is CASSQGQYSNQPQHF. The DNA for the CDR3 is TGCGCCAGCAGCCAGGGACAGTATAGCAATCAGCCCCAGCATTTT.

The chain uses TRBV29-1 and TRBJ2-7; D unresolved. The CDR3 has 12 amino acids. Trimming cost V 3 bases and J 4 bases, with 10 bases left between them. CDR1 is SQVTM, CDR2 ANQGSEA, per germline. The DNA of the CDR3 is TGCAGCGTTGAGGCCAGCGCGTACGAGCAGTACTTC. Protein product: CSVEASAYEQYF.

This clonotype was picked up many times. The chain carries TRBV12-3 or TRBV12-4 and TRBJ1-4; D is ambiguous. V lost 3 bases and J lost 8, with 4 bases in between. The CDR3 has 11 amino acids. CDR3 sequence (DNA): TGTGCCAGCAGTTTGTTCGAAAAACTGTTTTTT. Encoded protein: CASSLFEKLFF.